The 18 T cell receptor beta chains reported below all come from one sample, sequenced in a study of PD-1 and CTLA-4 blockade in melanoma (dated by TCRdb to about 2021). The library was built by means of the immunoSEQ multiplex PCR assay. TCRdb holds this immuneACCESS table with in-frame rearrangements only. Some clones are missing; in checked studies, unresolved V genes explain under half, and the rest has no known cause. The table for this sample lists under 20,000 clones; 70% of them were counted only once. Roughly 15% of the sample rests with the top ten. This material consisted of CD8+ T cells from peripheral blood, taken from a patient given anti-PD-1 treatment. The receptors originated from a human donor with melanoma.

This clone came up a few times. The gene calls are TRBV29-1 and TRBJ1-5, with TRBD1 as a possible D gene (5 bases). V gave up 5 bases and J gave up 2 bases, with 10 bases separating them. This CDR3 has 13 residues. The germline V gene has CDR1 SQVTM and CDR2 ANQGSEA. The CDR3 DNA reads as TGCAGCGTTCTGGAGGGGCGCAATCAGCCCCAGCATTTT. Translating gives CSVLEGRNQPQHF.

J is TRBJ2-2 and V is TRBV5-1, with 12 bases fitting TRBD2. The length of the CDR3 is 16 residues. V was clipped by 4 bases and J by 5 bases; unmatched bases: 6. Germline V gene sequence: CDR1 SGHRS, CDR2 YFSETQ. The chain's CDR3 is CASSPGLAGYTGELFF. In DNA form, the CDR3 reads TGCGCCAGCAGCCCGGGACTAGCGGGTTATACCGGGGAGCTGTTTTTT.

This chain links TRBV11-3 with TRBJ1-2, with D uncertain. There are 13 residues in the CDR3. V dropped 5 bases and J dropped 7 bases, with 14 bases sitting between them. CDR1 is SGHNT and CDR2 is YENEEA in the germline V gene. CDR3 residues: CASSHDRGGGYTF. The CDR3 bases are TGTGCCAGCAGCCACGATCGGGGAGGTGGCTACACCTTC.

The chain has TRBV27 and TRBJ1-1; the D is unclear. The CDR3 sequence is 15 residues long. Germline CDR1 reads MNHEY; CDR2 reads SMNVEV (reference sequence). The V and J ends lost 6 bases and 3 bases respectively, with 17 bases between them. The CDR3 loop is CASRSGVLGYTEAFF. CDR3 DNA sequence: TGTGCCAGCAGATCCGGCGTCCTGGGATACACTGAAGCTTTCTTT.

CDR3 protein: CASSLAGSNYGYTF. The CDR3 DNA reads as TGTGCCAGCAGCTTAGCAGGGTCGAACTATGGCTACACCTTC. The chain has TRBV7-9 and TRBJ1-2, with unresolved D. The V gene's germline CDR1 is SEHNR and CDR2 FQNEAQ (reference sequence). The CDR3 has 14 residues. V was clipped by 0 bases and J by 2 bases, with 7 bases between them.

The genes are TRBV10-3 and TRBJ2-7, with D tentatively TRBD2 (5 bases). There are 13 residues in the CDR3. Germline assignment: CDR1 ENHRY and CDR2 SYGVKD. V lost 3 bases to trimming and J lost 4 bases, with 10 bases between them. The CDR3 nucleotides read TGTGCCATCAGTGACCCGGGGTTGTACGAGCAGTACTTC. Its translation is CAISDPGLYEQYF.

The rearrangement uses TRBV28 and TRBJ2-1; 8 bases are a match to TRBD2. The CDR3 consists of 16 residues. Germline CDR1 MDHEN, CDR2 SYDVKM. With 5 bases clipped from V and 7 bases from J, the junction kept 13 bases outside the gene matches. The chain's CDR3 is CASSLTAGVFLNEQFF. CDR3 bases: TGTGCCAGCAGTCTTACAGCGGGAGTCTTCTTAAATGAGCAGTTCTTC.

V and J are TRBV9 and TRBJ1-1; D is possibly TRBD1 (5 bases). The CDR3 runs 12 residues. Germline V gene sequence: CDR1 SGDLS, CDR2 YYNGEE. V lost 0 bases and J 8 bases, leaving 8 bases between the germline ends. DNA for the CDR3: TGTGCCAGCAGCGTAGATGGGGGAGAAGCTTTCTTT. Translation: CASSVDGGEAFF.

The rearrangement uses TRBV29-1 and TRBJ2-7; the match to TRBD1 covers 9 bases. The CDR3 consists of 14 residues. The germline V gene encodes CDR1 SQVTM and CDR2 ANQGSEA. The V and J ends lost 2 bases and 3 bases, in that order; junction bases with no gene match: 5. CDR3 DNA: TGCAGCGTTGAAACCCGGGACAGGGACTACGAGCAGTACTTC. It translates to CSVETRDRDYEQYF.

The CDR3: CAWSVRGTNQPQHF. The CDR3, as DNA: TGTGCCTGGAGTGTACGGGGGACCAATCAGCCCCAGCATTTT. The chain links TRBV30 to TRBJ1-5, with a tentative D call TRBD1 (5 bases). Germline V lookup: CDR1 GTSNPN, CDR2 SVGIG (reference sequence). There are 14 residues in the CDR3. The ends were cut back, 0 bases at V and 3 bases at J, with 9 bases in the middle.

The chain recombines TRBV30 with TRBJ2-7; D is tentatively TRBD1 or TRBD2 (5 bases each). Germline V gene sequence: CDR1 GTSNPN, CDR2 SVGIG (reference sequence). V lost 1 base and J 0 bases, leaving 16 bases between the germline ends. This CDR3 has 16 residues. DNA for the CDR3: TGTGCCTGGAGTGGGGGGACCGCTGTCTCCTCCTACGAGCAGTACTTC. This translates into CAWSGGTAVSSYEQYF.

A note on this clone: At one of its ends the junction is not consistent with the germline gene, which may arise from a read error. The chain links TRBV30 to TRBJ1-1, with unresolved D. This CDR3 is 12 amino acids long. Per the germline V gene, CDR1 is GTSNPN and CDR2 is SVGIG (reference sequence). CDR3 loop: CARSEASTEAFF. The CDR3 DNA follows: TGTGCCAGGAGTGAGGCGAGCACTGAAGCTTTCTTT.

The V gene is TRBV6-5, the J gene TRBJ1-4, with 7 nucleotides matching TRBD1. Trimming at V came to 2 bases and at J to 6 bases, leaving 0 bases not matched to a gene. The germline V gene encodes CDR1 MNHEY and CDR2 SVGAGI. This CDR3 comprises 13 residues. The CDR3, as DNA: TGTGCCAGCAGTTACGGGACAGATGAAAAACTGTTTTTT. It is translated as CASSYGTDEKLFF.

The V call is TRBV6-1, the J call TRBJ2-7; tentative D call: TRBD1 (5 bases). CDR1 is MNHNS, CDR2 SASEGT, per germline. V lost 2 bases to trimming and J lost 2 bases, with 10 bases between them. There are 14 residues in the CDR3. The CDR3, as DNA: TGTGCCAGCAGTGAAACCCCAGGGACCTACGAGCAGTACTTC. This encodes CASSETPGTYEQYF.

The chain combines TRBV2 with TRBJ2-2; D remains unclear. Trimming cost V 8 bases and J 1 base, with 8 bases left between them. The length of the CDR3 is 13 residues. Germline V gene data show CDR1 as SNHLY and CDR2 as FYNNEI. The CDR3 here is CASLQMNTGELFF. CDR3 nucleotides: TGTGCCAGCTTGCAGATGAACACCGGGGAGCTGTTTTTT.

Only one count was recorded for this clone. V usage is TRBV4-1 and J usage is TRBJ2-1, with TRBD1 identical over 7 bases. CDR3 size: 15 residues. V lost 0 bases, J lost 6 bases, and 5 bases stayed unmatched. Germline values: CDR1 MGHRA, CDR2 YSYEKL. The CDR3, as DNA: TGCGCCAGCAGCCAAGAGGGACAGAAAAGCAATGAGCAGTTCTTC. Its protein product is CASSQEGQKSNEQFF.

The J gene is TRBJ2-1, the V gene TRBV30, with 9 bases fitting TRBD2. The CDR3 runs to 15 residues. The junction had 9 bases not matched to a gene; V was cut back by 1 base and J by 8 bases. From germline, CDR1 is GTSNPN and CDR2 SVGIG (reference sequence). The CDR3 nucleotides read TGTGCCTGGAGTGGTCAGCGGGAGGCCCCCGATGAGCAGTTCTTC. It codes for CAWSGQREAPDEQFF.

The chain joins TRBV30 to TRBJ2-2; TRBD2 aligns across 9 bases. Losses at the gene ends were 1 base for V and 3 bases for J; bases not matched to a gene: 15. Germline values: CDR1 GTSNPN, CDR2 SVGIG (reference sequence). There are 19 residues in the CDR3. The CDR3 spells CAWSAVNSGSPWDTGELFF. The CDR3 nucleotides read TGTGCCTGGAGTGCGGTTAATAGCGGGAGCCCCTGGGACACCGGGGAGCTGTTTTTT.